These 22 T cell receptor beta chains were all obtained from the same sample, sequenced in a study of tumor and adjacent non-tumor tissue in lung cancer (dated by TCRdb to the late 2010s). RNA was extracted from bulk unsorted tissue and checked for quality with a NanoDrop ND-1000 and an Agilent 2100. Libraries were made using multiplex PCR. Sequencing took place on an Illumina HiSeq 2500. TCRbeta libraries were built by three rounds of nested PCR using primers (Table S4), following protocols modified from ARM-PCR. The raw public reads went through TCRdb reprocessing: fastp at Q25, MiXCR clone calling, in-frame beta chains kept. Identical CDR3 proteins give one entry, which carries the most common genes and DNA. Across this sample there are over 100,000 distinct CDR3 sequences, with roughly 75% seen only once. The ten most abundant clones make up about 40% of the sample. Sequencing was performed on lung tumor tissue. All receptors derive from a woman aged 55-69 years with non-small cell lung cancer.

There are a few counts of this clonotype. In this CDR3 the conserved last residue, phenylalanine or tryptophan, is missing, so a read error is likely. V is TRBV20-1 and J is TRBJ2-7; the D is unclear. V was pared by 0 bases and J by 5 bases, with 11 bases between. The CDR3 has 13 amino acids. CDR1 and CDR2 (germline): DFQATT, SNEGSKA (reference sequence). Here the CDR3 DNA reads TGCAGTGCTAGAGAGAATCCTGACGACGAGCAGTACATC. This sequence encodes CSARENPDDEQYI.

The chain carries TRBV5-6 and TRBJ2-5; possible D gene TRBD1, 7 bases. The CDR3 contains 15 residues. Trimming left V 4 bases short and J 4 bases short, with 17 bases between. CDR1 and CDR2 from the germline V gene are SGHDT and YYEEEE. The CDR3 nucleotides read TGTGCCAGCAGCCGCGGGGACAGAGAAGGAGAGACCCAGTACTTC. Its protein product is CASSRGDREGETQYF.

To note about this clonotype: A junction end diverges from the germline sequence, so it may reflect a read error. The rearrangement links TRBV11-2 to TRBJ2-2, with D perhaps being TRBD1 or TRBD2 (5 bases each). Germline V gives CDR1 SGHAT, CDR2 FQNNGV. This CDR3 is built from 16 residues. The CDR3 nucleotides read TGTGCCAGCAGCTTAGTTCGAGGCATGAACACCGGGGACCTGTTTTTT. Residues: CASSLVRGMNTGDLFF.

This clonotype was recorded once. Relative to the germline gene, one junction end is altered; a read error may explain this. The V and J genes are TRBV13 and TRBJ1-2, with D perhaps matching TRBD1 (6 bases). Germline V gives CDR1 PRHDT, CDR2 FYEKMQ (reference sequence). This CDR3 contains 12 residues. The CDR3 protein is CASSIGGLCYTF. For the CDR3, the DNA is TGCGCCAGCAGTATAGGGGGTTTATGCTACACCTTC. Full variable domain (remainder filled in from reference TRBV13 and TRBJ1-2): AAGVIQSPRHLIKEKRETATLKCYPIPRHDTVYWYQQGPGQDPQFLISFYEKMQSDKGSIPDRFSAQQFSDYHSELNMSSLELGDSALYFCASSIGGLCYTFGSGTRLTVV.

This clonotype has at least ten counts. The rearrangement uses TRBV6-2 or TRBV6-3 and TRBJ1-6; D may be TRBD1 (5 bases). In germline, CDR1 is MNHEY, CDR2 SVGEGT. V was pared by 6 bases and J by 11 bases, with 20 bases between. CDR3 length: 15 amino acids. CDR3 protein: CASRRPTEGGAPLHF. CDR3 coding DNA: TGTGCCAGCAGACGCCCAACTGAAGGAGGGGCACCCCTCCACTTT.

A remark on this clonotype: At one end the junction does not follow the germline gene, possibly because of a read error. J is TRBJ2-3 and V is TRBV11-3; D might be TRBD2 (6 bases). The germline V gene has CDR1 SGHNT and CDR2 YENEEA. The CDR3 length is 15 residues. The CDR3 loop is CASRPAGQGGHTQYF. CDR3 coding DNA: TGTGCCAGCAGGCCCGCTGGGCAGGGAGGTCATACACAGTATTTT.

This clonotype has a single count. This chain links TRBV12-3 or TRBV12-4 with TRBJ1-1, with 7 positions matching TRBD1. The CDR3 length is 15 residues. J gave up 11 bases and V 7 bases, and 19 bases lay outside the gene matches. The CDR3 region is CASNPAGGFGIDAFF. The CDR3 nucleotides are TGTGCCAGCAACCCGGCAGGGGGGTTTGGTATTGATGCTTTCTTT.

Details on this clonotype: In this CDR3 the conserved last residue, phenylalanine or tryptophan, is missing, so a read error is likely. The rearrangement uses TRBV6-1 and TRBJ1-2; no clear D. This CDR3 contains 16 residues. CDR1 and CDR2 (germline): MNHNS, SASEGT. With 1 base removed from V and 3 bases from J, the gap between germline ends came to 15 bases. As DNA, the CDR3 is TGTGCCAGCAGTGAAGTTGGGTCGAGGTGCGACTATGGCTACACCTCC. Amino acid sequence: CASSEVGSRCDYGYTS.

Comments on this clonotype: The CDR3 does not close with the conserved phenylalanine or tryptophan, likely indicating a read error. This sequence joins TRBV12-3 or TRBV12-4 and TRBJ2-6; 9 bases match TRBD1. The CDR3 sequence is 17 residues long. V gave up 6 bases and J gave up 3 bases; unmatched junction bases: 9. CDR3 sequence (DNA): TGTGCCAGCAGCCCGGACAGGGGAACGATTGGGGCCAACGTCCTGACTTTG. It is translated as CASSPDRGTIGANVLTL.

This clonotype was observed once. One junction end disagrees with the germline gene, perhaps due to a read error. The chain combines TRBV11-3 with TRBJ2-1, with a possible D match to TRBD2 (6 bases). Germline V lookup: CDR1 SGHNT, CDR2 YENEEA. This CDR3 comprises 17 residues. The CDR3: CASNLELIIGSHNEQFF. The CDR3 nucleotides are TGTGCCAGCAACTTAGAGTTAATTATCGGGAGCCACAATGAGCAGTTCTTC. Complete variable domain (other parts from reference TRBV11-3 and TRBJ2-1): EAGVVQSPRYKIIEKKQPVAFWCNPISGHNTLYWYLQNLGQGPELLIRYENEEAVDDSQLPKDRFSAERLKGVDSTLKIQPAELGDSAVYLCASNLELIIGSHNEQFFGPGTRLTVL.

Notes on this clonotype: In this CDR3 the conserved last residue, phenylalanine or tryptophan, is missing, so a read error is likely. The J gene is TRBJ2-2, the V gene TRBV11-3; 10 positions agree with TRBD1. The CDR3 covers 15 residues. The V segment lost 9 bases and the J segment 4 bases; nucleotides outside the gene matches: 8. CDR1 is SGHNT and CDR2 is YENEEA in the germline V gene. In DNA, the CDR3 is TGTGCCAGTAGCACCGGGACAGGGGTCACCGGGGAGCTGTTTCTT. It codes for CASSTGTGVTGELFL.

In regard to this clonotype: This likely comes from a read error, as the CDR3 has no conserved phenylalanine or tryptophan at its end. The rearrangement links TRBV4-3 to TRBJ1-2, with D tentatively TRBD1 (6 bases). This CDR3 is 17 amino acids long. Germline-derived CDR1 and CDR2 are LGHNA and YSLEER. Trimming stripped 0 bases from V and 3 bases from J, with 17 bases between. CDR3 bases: TGCGCCAGCAGCCAAGACACTAACAGGGTGTTTCACTATGGCTACACCCTC. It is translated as CASSQDTNRVFHYGYTL.

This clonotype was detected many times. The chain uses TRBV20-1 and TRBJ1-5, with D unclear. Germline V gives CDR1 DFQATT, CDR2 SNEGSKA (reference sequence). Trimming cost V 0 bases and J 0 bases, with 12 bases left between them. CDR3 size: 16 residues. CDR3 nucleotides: TGCAGTGCTAGAGATGGGCGGCAGTATAGCAATCAGCCCCAGCATTTT. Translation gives CSARDGRQYSNQPQHF.

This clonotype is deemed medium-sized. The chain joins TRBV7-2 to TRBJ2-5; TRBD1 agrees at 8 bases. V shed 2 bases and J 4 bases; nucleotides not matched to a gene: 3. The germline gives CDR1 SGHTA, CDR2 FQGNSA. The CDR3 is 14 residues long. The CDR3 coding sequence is TGTGCCAGCAGCTTATTAGGGACAGGAGAGACCCAGTACTTC. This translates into CASSLLGTGETQYF.

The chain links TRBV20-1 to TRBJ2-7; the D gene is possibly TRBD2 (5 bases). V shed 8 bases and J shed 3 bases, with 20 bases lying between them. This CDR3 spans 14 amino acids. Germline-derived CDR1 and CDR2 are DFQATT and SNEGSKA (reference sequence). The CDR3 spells CSYRQEGSRYEQYF. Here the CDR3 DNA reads TGCAGTTATAGGCAAGAGGGCAGCCGCTACGAGCAGTACTTC.

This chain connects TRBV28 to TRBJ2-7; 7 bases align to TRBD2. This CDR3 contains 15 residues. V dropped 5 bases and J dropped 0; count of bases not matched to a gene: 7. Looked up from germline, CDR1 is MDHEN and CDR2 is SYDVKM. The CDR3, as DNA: TGTGCCAGCAGTATCGGGAGGCTAAGCTCCTACGAGCAGTACTTC. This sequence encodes CASSIGRLSSYEQYF.

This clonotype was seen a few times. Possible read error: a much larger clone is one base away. Here the CDR3 DNA reads TGTGCCATCAGTGATCCGGAACAACTCTCTGGAAACACCATATATTTT. Its translation: CAISDPEQLSGNTIYF. The V and J genes are TRBV10-3 and TRBJ1-3, with no clear D. The V and J ends lost 3 bases and 0 bases respectively, with 12 bases between them. Germline lookup yields CDR1 ENHRY and CDR2 SYGVKD. The CDR3 loop spans 16 amino acids.

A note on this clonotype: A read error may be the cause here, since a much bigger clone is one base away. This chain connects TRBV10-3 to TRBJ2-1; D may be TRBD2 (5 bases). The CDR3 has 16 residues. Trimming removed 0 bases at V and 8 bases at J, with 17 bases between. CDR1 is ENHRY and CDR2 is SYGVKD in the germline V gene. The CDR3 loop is CAISESPAEGPDEQFF. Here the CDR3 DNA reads TGTGCCATCAGTGAGTCGCCAGCGGAAGGGCCGGATGAGCAGTTCTTC.

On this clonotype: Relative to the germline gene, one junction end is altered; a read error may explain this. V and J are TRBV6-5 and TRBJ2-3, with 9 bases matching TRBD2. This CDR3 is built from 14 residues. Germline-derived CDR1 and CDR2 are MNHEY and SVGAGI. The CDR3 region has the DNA TGTACCAGCAGACTAGCGGTTAGCACAGGTACGCAGTATTTT. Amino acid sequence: CTSRLAVSTGTQYF.

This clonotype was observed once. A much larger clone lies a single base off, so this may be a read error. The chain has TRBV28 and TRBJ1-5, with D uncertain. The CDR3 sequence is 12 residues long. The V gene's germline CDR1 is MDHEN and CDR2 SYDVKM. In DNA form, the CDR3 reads TGTGCCAGCAGGATGCGGGATCAGCCCCAGCCTTTT. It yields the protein CASRMRDQPQPF.

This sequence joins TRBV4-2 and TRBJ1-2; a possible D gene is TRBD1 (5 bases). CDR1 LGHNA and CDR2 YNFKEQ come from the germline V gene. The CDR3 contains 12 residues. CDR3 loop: CISSRENYGYTF. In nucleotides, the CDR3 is TGTATCAGCTCCAGGGAAAACTATGGCTACACCTTC.

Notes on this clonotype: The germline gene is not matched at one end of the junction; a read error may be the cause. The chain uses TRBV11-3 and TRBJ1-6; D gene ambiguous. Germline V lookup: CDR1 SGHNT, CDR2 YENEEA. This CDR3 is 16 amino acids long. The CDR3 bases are TGTGCCAGTAGCCCCAAAAAAAGCTCCTATAATTCACCCCACCACTTT. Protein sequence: CASSPKKSSYNSPHHF.